The source of this T cell receptor beta chain is a study of blood T cells in healthy people across ages. The study's findings and limits: Per million T cells, the diversity of TCR beta decreased roughly linearly as age advanced.

Germline V gene sequence: CDR1 DFQATT, CDR2 SNEGSKA (reference sequence). Losses at the gene ends were 3 bases for V and 1 base for J; bases not matched to a gene: 3. CDR3 size: 14 residues. Comment on this clonotype: As yet, its antigen is unknown.

Then a second PCR, running about 6 to 11 cycles, was carried out with a sample-barcoded 5' primer and a J-beta primer mix. A single record per CDR3 protein comes from TCRdb applying MiXCR to the 5' RACE reads. The sample yields around 1,500,000 distinct CDR3 sequences, about 43% seen once. The J gene is TRBJ1-1, the V gene TRBV20-1; TRBD1 agrees at 9 bases. This TCR was sampled from a woman aged 18-29 years in good health. Sequenced: blood. The CDR3 DNA reads TGCAGTGCTAGGGGGGACAGGGAGAACACTGAAGCTTTCTTT. It codes for CSARGDRENTEAFF.